This T cell receptor (beta chain) was found in a study of metastatic and nonmetastatic thyroid tumors. Among the patients, none had received any treatment before thyroid surgery. The germline CDR1 and CDR2 sequences are MNHEY and SVGAGI. With 4 bases clipped from V and 7 bases from J, the junction kept 9 bases outside the gene matches. The CDR3 has 15 amino acids. This clone was observed a few times. TCRdb re-called the PCR reads with MiXCR. The sample yields over 30,000 clones, about 29% seen once. The sequence was collected from a female donor with papillary thyroid cancer or a benign thyroid nodule (not recorded which). Some clones in this sample may be carry-over from other donors' samples. The chain is built from TRBV6-5 and TRBJ2-1; 8 nucleotides align to TRBD2. The sample consisted of blood. The CDR3 reads CASSLTGGPLNEQFF. The CDR3 region has the DNA TGTGCCAGCAGTTTAACGGGAGGGCCTTTAAATGAGCAGTTCTTC.